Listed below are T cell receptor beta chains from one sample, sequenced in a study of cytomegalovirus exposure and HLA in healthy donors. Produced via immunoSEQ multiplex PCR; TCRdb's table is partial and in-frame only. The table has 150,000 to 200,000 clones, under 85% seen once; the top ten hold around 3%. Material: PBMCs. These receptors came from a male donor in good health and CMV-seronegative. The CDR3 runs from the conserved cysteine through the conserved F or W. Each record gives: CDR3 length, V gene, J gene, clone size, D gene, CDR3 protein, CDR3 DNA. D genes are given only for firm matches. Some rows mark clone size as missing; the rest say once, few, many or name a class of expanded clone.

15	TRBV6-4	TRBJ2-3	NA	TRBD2	CASKISGSGTDTQYF	TGTGCCAGCAAAATAAGCGGGAGTGGCACAGATACGCAGTATTTT
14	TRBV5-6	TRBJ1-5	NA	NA	CASSLGGVDQPQHF	TGTGCCAGCAGCTTAGGGGGGGTCGATCAGCCCCAGCATTTT
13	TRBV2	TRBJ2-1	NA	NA	CASSALSYNEQFF	TGTGCCAGCAGTGCACTCTCCTACAATGAGCAGTTCTTC
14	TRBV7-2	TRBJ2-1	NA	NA	CASSLGQSSNEQFF	TGTGCCAGCAGCCTAGGACAATCCTCAAATGAGCAGTTCTTC
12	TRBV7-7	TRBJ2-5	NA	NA	CASSQNQETQYF	TGTGCCAGCAGCCAAAACCAAGAGACCCAGTACTTC
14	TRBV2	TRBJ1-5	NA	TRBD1	CASSGDRFDQPQHF	TGTGCCAGCAGTGGGGACAGGTTCGATCAGCCCCAGCATTTT
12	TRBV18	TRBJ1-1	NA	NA	CASSPPEGLAFF	TGTGCCAGCTCACCACCGGAGGGTTTGGCTTTCTTT
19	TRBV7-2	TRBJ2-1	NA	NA	CASSLGVTQGSTPYNEQFF	TGTGCCAGCAGCTTAGGCGTGACCCAGGGTAGCACGCCCTACAATGAGCAGTTCTTC
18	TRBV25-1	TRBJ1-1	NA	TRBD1	CASSPWYFRDSRPLEAFF	TGTGCCAGCAGTCCCTGGTACTTTCGGGACAGCCGACCACTGGAAGCTTTCTTT
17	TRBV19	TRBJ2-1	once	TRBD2	CASSSGGAGDGGDEQFF	TGTGCCAGTAGTAGCGGCGGTGCGGGAGACGGCGGCGATGAGCAGTTCTTC
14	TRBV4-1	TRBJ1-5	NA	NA	CASSQDGGVQPQHF	TGCGCCAGCAGCCAAGATGGGGGGGTCCAGCCCCAGCATTTT
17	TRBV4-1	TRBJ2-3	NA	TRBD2	CASSHASGGASPDTQYF	TGCGCCAGCAGCCATGCAAGCGGGGGGGCTTCCCCAGATACGCAGTATTTT
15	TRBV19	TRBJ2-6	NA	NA	CASTSSGAGANVLTF	TGTGCCAGTACCTCATCAGGGGCTGGGGCCAACGTCCTGACTTTC
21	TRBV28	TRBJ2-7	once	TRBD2	CASSLSLVRGTSGTSTYEQYF	TGTGCCAGCAGTCTGTCTTTGGTCAGGGGGACTAGCGGGACTAGCACCTACGAGCAGTACTTC
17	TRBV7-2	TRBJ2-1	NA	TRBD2	CASSLDGSGNAYNEQFF	TGTGCCAGCAGCTTAGATGGTAGCGGGAATGCCTACAATGAGCAGTTCTTC
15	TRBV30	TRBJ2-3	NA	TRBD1	CAWSKRQGRADTQYF	TGTGCCTGGAGCAAACGACAGGGCAGGGCAGATACGCAGTATTTT
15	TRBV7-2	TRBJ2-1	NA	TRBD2	CASSLAVLAGNEQFF	TGTGCCAGCAGCTTAGCCGTACTAGCGGGGAATGAGCAGTTCTTC
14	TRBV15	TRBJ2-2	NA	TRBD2	CATRPGLGAGELFF	TGTGCCACCAGACCGGGACTAGGGGCCGGGGAGCTGTTTTTT
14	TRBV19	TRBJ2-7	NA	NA	CASSISREAYEQYF	TGTGCCAGTAGTATCTCCAGGGAGGCCTACGAGCAGTACTTC
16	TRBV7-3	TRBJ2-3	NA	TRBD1	CASSLTVGQGSGTQYF	TGTGCCAGCAGCTTAACGGTGGGACAGGGGTCAGGTACGCAGTATTTT
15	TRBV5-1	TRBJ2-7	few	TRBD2	CASSFFDSGGNEQYF	TGCGCCAGCAGCTTCTTTGATAGCGGGGGAAACGAGCAGTACTTC
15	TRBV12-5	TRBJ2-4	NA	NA	CASGLTGLAKNIQYF	TGTGCTAGTGGTTTGACAGGGCTAGCCAAAAACATTCAGTACTTC
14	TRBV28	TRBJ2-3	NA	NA	CASSSRKFLGTQYF	TGTGCCAGCAGTTCCCGAAAATTTCTAGGTACGCAGTATTTT
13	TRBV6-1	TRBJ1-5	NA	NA	CASSEASSQPQHF	TGTGCCAGCAGTGAAGCGAGTTCTCAGCCCCAGCATTTT
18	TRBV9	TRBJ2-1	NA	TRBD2	CASSAPVDSGRAYNEQFF	TGTGCCAGCAGCGCACCGGTAGATAGCGGGAGGGCCTACAATGAGCAGTTCTTC
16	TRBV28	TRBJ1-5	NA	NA	CASSSGITVGNQPQHF	TGTGCCAGCAGTTCAGGCATCACGGTAGGCAATCAGCCCCAGCATTTT
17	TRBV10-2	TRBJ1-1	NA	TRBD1	CASSEGAGGTYNTEAFF	TGCGCCAGCAGTGAGGGGGCAGGGGGCACTTATAACACTGAAGCTTTCTTT
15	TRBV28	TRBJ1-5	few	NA	CASSSSGRRDQPQHF	TGTGCCAGCAGTAGTTCAGGGCGGAGGGATCAGCCCCAGCATTTT
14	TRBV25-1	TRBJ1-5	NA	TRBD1	CASGEGGGNQPQHF	TGTGCCAGCGGAGAAGGGGGCGGGAATCAGCCCCAGCATTTT
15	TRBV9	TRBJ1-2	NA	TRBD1	CASSGQGAFNYGYTF	TGTGCCAGCAGCGGACAGGGGGCTTTTAACTATGGCTACACCTTC
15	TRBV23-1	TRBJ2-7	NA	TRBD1	CASPGIGTGGGEQYF	TGCGCCAGCCCGGGGATCGGGACAGGGGGCGGGGAGCAGTACTTC
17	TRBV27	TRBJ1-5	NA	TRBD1	CASSLRQDRGYNQPQHF	TGTGCCAGCAGTTTACGTCAGGACAGGGGGTACAATCAGCCCCAGCATTTT